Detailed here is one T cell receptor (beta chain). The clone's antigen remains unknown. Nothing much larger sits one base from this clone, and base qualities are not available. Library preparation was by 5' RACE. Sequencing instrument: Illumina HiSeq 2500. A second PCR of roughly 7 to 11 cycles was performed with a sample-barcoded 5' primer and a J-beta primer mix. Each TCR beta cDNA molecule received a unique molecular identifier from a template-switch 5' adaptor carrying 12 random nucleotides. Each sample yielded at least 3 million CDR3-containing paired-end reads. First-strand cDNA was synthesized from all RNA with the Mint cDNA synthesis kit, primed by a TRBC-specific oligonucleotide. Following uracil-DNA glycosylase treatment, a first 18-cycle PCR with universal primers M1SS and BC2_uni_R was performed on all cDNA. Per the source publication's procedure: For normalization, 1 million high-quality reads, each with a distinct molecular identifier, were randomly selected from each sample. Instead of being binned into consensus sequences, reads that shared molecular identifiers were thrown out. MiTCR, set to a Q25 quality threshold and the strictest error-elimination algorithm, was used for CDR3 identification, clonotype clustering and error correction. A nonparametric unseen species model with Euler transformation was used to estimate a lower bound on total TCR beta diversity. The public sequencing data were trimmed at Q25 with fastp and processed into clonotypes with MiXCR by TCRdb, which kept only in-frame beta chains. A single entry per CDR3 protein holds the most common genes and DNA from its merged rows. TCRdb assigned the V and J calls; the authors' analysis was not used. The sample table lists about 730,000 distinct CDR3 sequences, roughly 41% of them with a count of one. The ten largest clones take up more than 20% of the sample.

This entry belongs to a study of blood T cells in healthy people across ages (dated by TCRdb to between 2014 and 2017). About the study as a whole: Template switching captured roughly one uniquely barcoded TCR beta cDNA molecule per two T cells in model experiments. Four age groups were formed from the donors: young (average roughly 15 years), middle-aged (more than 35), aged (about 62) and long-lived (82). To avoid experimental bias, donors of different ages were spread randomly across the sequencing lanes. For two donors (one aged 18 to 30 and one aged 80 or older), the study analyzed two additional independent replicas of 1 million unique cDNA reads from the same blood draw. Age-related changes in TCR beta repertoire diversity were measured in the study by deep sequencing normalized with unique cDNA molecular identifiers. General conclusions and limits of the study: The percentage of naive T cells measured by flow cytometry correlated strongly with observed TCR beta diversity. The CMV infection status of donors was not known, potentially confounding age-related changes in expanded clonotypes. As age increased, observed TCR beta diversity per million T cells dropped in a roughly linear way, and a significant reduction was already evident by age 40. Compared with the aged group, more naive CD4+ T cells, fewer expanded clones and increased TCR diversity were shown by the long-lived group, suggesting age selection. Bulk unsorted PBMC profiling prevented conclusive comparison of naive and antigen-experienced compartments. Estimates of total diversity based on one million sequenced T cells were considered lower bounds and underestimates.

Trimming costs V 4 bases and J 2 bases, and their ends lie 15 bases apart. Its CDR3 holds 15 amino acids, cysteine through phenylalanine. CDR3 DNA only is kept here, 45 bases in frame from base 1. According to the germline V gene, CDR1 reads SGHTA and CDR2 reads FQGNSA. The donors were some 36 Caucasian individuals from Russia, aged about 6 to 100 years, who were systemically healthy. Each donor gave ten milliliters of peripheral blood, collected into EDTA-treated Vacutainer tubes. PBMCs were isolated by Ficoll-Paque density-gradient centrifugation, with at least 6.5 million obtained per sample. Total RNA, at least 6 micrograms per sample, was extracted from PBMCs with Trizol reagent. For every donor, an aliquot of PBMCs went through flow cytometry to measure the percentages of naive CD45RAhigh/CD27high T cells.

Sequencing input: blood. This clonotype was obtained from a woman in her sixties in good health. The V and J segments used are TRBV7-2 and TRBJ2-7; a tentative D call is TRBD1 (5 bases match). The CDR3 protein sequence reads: CASSSATELPYEQYF. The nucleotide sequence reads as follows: TGTGCCAGCAGCTCAGCGACAGAATTACCCTACGAGCAGTACTTC.